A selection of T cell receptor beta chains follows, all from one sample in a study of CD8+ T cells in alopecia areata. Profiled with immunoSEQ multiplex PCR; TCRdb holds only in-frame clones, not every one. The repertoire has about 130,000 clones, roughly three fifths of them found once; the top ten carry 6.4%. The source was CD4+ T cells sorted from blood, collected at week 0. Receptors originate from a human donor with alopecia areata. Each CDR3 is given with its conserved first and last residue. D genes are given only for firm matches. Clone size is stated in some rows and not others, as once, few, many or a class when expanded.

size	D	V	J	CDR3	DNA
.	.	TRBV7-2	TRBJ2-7	CASSLVVASAEQYF	TGTGCCAGCAGCTTAGTGGTGGCTAGCGCCGAGCAGTACTTC
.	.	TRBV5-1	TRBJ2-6	CASSLRGAEANVLTF	TGCGCCAGCAGCTTGCGGGGGGCTGAGGCCAACGTCCTGACTTTC
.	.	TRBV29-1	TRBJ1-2	CSVGVGARHGYTF	TGCAGCGTCGGGGTGGGGGCCAGGCATGGCTACACCTTC
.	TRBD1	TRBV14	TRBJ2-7	CASSQAGTVPYEQYF	TGTGCCAGCAGCCAAGCCGGGACAGTCCCCTACGAGCAGTACTTC
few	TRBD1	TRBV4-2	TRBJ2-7	CASSLGTGRIEAYEQYF	TGTGCCAGCAGCCTCGGGACAGGCCGTATAGAGGCCTACGAGCAGTACTTC
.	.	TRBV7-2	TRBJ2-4	CASSFGISAKNIQYF	TGTGCCAGCAGCTTTGGGATATCAGCCAAAAACATTCAGTACTTC
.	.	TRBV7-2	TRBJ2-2	CASSPAATGELFF	TGTGCCAGCAGCCCGGCGGCTACCGGGGAGCTGTTTTTT
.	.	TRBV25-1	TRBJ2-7	CASSDGGRYEQYF	TGTGCCAGCAGTGACGGGGGCAGATACGAGCAGTACTTC
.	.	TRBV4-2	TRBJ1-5	CASSQASRGYSNQPQHF	TGTGCCAGCAGCCAAGCTTCCAGGGGTTATAGCAATCAGCCCCAGCATTTT
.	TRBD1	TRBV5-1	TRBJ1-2	CASSLEQGAGYTF	TGCGCCAGCAGCTTGGAGCAGGGGGCTGGCTACACCTTC
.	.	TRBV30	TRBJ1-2	CAWTQGMACTF	TGTGCCTGGACACAGGGTATGGCTTGCACCTTC
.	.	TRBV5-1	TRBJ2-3	CASSLEQSTDTQYF	TGCGCCAGCAGCTTGGAGCAGAGCACAGATACGCAGTATTTT
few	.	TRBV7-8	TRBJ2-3	CASEGRTDTQYF	TGTGCCAGCGAGGGGAGGACAGATACGCAGTATTTT
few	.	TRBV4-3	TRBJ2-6	CASSPEAGPMSGANVLTF	TGCGCCAGCAGCCCCGAAGCCGGGCCAATGTCTGGGGCCAACGTCCTGACTTTC
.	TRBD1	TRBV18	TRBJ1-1	CASSPRDRIMNTEAFF	TGTGCCAGCTCCCCCCGGGACAGAATTATGAACACTGAAGCTTTCTTT
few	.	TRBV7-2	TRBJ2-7	CASSRLEREQYF	TGTGCCAGCAGCCGACTAGAGAGGGAGCAGTACTTC
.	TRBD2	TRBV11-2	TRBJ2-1	CASSLLAGGDEQFF	TGTGCCAGCAGCCTACTAGCGGGGGGGGATGAGCAGTTCTTC
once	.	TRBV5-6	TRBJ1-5	CASSLGLSNQPQHF	TGTGCCAGCAGCTTGGGCCTTAGCAATCAGCCCCAGCATTTT
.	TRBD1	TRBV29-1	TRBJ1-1	CSAPAGGTEAFF	TGCAGCGCCCCCGCAGGGGGCACTGAAGCTTTCTTT
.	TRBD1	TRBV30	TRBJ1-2	CAWSDPPFRGLYGYTF	TGTGCCTGGAGTGACCCCCCCTTTAGGGGGCTTTATGGCTACACCTTC
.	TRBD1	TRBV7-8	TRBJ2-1	CASSLYAGGFGEQFF	TGTGCCAGCAGCTTATACGCAGGGGGATTTGGTGAGCAGTTCTTC
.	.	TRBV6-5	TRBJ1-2	CASSPPGVKGYTF	TGTGCCAGCAGTCCCCCGGGGGTTAAGGGCTACACCTTC
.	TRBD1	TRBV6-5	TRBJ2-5	CASRRQGYQETQYF	TGTGCCAGCAGGAGACAGGGTTACCAAGAGACCCAGTACTTC
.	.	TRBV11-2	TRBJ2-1	CASSLGQSNEQFF	TGTGCCAGCAGTCTCGGACAGTCCAATGAGCAGTTCTTC
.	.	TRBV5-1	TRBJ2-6	CASSFKMSAQGSGANVLTF	TGCGCCAGCAGCTTCAAGATGTCCGCTCAGGGCTCTGGGGCCAACGTCCTGACTTTC
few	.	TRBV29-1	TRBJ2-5	CSVETTVLETQYF	TGCAGCGTTGAAACGACAGTGCTAGAGACCCAGTACTTC
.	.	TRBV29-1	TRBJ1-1	CSVGSRPRAEAFF	TGCAGCGTGGGCTCTCGCCCGCGGGCTGAAGCTTTCTTT
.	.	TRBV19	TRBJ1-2	CASSASTLSHGYTF	TGTGCCAGTAGTGCCTCCACTCTCTCACACGGCTACACCTTC
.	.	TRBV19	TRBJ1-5	CASTGGVLGNQPQHF	TGTGCCAGTACGGGAGGGGTTCTCGGCAATCAGCCCCAGCATTTT
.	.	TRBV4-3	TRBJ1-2	CASRNNRDGGYTF	TGCGCCAGCAGGAACAACCGCGATGGTGGCTACACCTTC
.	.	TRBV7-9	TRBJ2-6	CASSLSFGAGANVLTF	TGTGCCAGCAGCTTATCCTTCGGGGCTGGGGCCAACGTCCTGACTTTC
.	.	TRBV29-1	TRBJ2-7	CSGKDTYGQQYF	TGCAGCGGGAAGGACACGTACGGTCAGCAGTACTTC
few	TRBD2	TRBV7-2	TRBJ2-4	CASSLSGGRNIQYF	TGTGCCAGCAGCCTTTCGGGGGGACGAAACATTCAGTACTTC
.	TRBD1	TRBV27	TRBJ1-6	CASRGWGQGGSPLHF	TGTGCCAGCAGGGGATGGGGACAGGGGGGTTCACCCCTCCACTTT
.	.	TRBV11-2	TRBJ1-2	CASSFSEGIYGYTF	TGTGCCAGCAGCTTCTCGGAGGGCATCTATGGCTACACCTTC
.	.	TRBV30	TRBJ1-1	CAWSVEVGWNTEAFF	TGTGCCTGGAGTGTTGAGGTGGGTTGGAACACTGAAGCTTTCTTT
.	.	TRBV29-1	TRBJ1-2	CSVAEEGTNYGYTF	TGCAGCGTTGCCGAGGAGGGAACTAACTATGGCTACACCTTC
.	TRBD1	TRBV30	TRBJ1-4	CAWSVRRGQGGSF	TGTGCCTGGAGTGTACGAAGGGGACAGGGGGGATCGTTT
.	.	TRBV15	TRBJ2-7	CATSRGSVSSYEQYF	TGTGCCACCAGCAGAGGTTCGGTATCATCCTACGAGCAGTACTTC
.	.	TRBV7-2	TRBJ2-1	CASSPRRTFTTSSYNEQFF	TGTGCCAGCAGCCCTCGAAGAACTTTTACGACCTCCTCCTACAATGAGCAGTTCTTC
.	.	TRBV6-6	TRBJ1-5	CASSYSERGGNQPQHF	TGTGCCAGCAGTTACTCGGAACGGGGAGGCAATCAGCCCCAGCATTTT
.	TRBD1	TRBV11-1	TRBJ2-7	CASKDRASSYEQYF	TGTGCCAGCAAGGACAGGGCAAGCTCCTACGAGCAGTACTTC
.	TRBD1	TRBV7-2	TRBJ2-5	CASSMGQGVKTQYF	TGTGCCAGCAGCATGGGACAGGGGGTAAAGACCCAGTACTTC
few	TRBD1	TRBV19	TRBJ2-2	CASTTGTANTGELFF	TGTGCCAGTACCACCGGGACAGCGAACACCGGGGAGCTGTTTTTT
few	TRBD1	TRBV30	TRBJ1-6	CAWSGGTGRPNSPLHF	TGTGCCTGGAGCGGTGGGACAGGGAGGCCTAATTCACCCCTCCACTTT
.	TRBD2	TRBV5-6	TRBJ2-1	CASSRPGVAGHNEQFF	TGTGCCAGCAGCCGACCCGGGGTAGCGGGGCACAATGAGCAGTTCTTC
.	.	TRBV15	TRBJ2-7	CATSRAGTQVYEQYF	TGTGCCACCAGCAGAGCCGGGACCCAGGTATACGAGCAGTACTTC
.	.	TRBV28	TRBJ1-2	CASSTPGTGNYGYTF	TGTGCCAGCAGCACCCCAGGGACGGGAAATTATGGCTACACCTTC
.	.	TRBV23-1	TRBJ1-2	CASSLLSVGDGYTF	TGCGCCAGCAGTCTCCTGTCGGTGGGGGATGGCTACACCTTC
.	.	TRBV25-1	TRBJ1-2	CASSRANYGYTF	TGTGCCAGCAGTCGCGCTAACTATGGCTACACCTTC
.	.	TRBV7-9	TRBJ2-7	CASSLASGSPEQYF	TGTGCCAGCAGCTTAGCTTCAGGGTCCCCGGAGCAGTACTTC
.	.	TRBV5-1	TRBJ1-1	CASSAAGQMNTEAFF	TGCGCCAGCAGCGCAGCCGGACAGATGAACACTGAAGCTTTCTTT
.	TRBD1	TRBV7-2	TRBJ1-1	CASSLAGGGITEAFF	TGTGCCAGCAGCTTAGCAGGGGGCGGGATCACTGAAGCTTTCTTT